These T cell receptor beta chains were read from a single sample in a study of blood T cell repertoires in COVID-19. Some clones are missing from TCRdb's copy, which holds only in-frame ones; the method was immunoSEQ multiplex PCR. The table lists more than 250,000 clones, over 75% of them singletons. What was sequenced was peripheral blood. These receptors were collected from a human donor in a cohort sampled during active COVID-19. CDR3s include the opening cysteine and the closing phenylalanine or tryptophan. Fields, in order: clone size, V gene, J gene, CDR3 protein. Where a row states a size, it is once, few, many or the class of an expanded clone; other rows omit it.

many,TRBV3-1/TRBV3-2,TRBJ1-5,CASSPLTGKGSNQPQHF
NA,TRBV5-1,TRBJ2-5,CASSPSAPQETQYF
once,TRBV5-8,TRBJ2-3,CASSLGRRDTQYF
few,TRBV4-2,TRBJ2-1,CASSQAGGGGAGNEQFF
few,TRBV4-3,TRBJ2-7,CASSPDRGLYEQYF
NA,TRBV6-4,TRBJ1-2,CASSPIPGAGYGYTF
NA,TRBV6-2/TRBV6-3,TRBJ1-2,CASNPRARNGYTF
once,TRBV11-2,TRBJ2-5,CASSPARLVGAQYF
NA,TRBV5-8,TRBJ2-3,CASSSGTGTASTDTQYF
NA,TRBV7-2,TRBJ2-2,CASSLSGGNTGELFF
NA,TRBV10-2,TRBJ2-7,CASRATGSYEQYF
NA,TRBV18,TRBJ1-2,CASSPPLTGGNYGYTF
NA,TRBV29-1,TRBJ2-1,CSVGFRTGLTNEQFF
NA,TRBV25-1,TRBJ1-5,CASSDTRYSNQPQHF
NA,TRBV10-3,TRBJ2-7,CAISEAQGIYEQYF
NA,TRBV19,TRBJ2-5,CASSIERRGETQYF
NA,TRBV5-1,TRBJ1-4,CASSLDAGGNEKLFF
NA,TRBV5-4,TRBJ1-6,CASSLPGAPLHF
once,TRBV16,TRBJ2-7,CASSQSNSYEQYF
NA,TRBV10-3,TRBJ2-3,CAISRGRDTDTQYF
NA,TRBV6-2/TRBV6-3,TRBJ2-7,CASSKRTIYEQYF
NA,TRBV7-8,TRBJ1-4,CASSLRDRGFNEKLFF